These T cell receptor beta chains were read from a single sample in a study of glioma-infiltrating T cells. TCRdb re-derived calls from the multiplex PCR reads in MiXCR, one entry per CDR3 protein. Counted here are tens of thousands of distinct CDR3 sequences, about 23% occurring once; the ten biggest clones make up about 6.7%. Sequenced sample: glioma tissue, nonneoplastic brain tissue, or PBMCs (not recorded which). The receptors stem from a human donor with low-grade glioma or glioblastoma, undergoing nonglioma brain surgery, or in good health (not recorded which). The conserved cysteine and the conserved F or W are not part of the CDR3 here. Each record gives: J gene, clone size, V gene, D gene, CDR3 protein. A D gene is named only where the DNA matches it firmly. Part of the rows lack a size; the others show once, few, many or a class for expanded clones.

j_call: TRBJ2-3
clone_size: few
v_call: TRBV18
d_call: -
cdr3_aa: ASSPVGASTDTQY

j_call: TRBJ1-1
clone_size: few
v_call: TRBV18
d_call: -
cdr3_aa: ASSPLNTENTEAF

j_call: TRBJ1-3
clone_size: many
v_call: TRBV4-1
d_call: -
cdr3_aa: ASSQDSWAVSGNTIY

j_call: TRBJ2-5
clone_size: few
v_call: TRBV5-1
d_call: -
cdr3_aa: ASSFGGRKTQY

j_call: TRBJ2-7
clone_size: few
v_call: TRBV4-1
d_call: -
cdr3_aa: ASSQDRRGSLGEQY

j_call: TRBJ1-1
clone_size: many
v_call: TRBV6-2/TRBV6-3
d_call: -
cdr3_aa: ASSYPTRGEAF

j_call: TRBJ1-6
clone_size: many
v_call: TRBV20-1
d_call: -
cdr3_aa: SAKAGVSYNSPLH

j_call: TRBJ1-1
clone_size: -
v_call: TRBV20-1
d_call: -
cdr3_aa: SASAGKTGGTEAF

j_call: TRBJ2-1
clone_size: -
v_call: TRBV20-1
d_call: TRBD2
cdr3_aa: SATPGLAGRNEQF

j_call: TRBJ1-3
clone_size: -
v_call: TRBV7-9
d_call: -
cdr3_aa: ASRAGTSGNTIY

j_call: TRBJ2-1
clone_size: -
v_call: TRBV6-6
d_call: TRBD2
cdr3_aa: ASRDSGGHNEQF

j_call: TRBJ2-4
clone_size: -
v_call: TRBV18
d_call: TRBD1
cdr3_aa: ASSRTGRNIQY

j_call: TRBJ1-6
clone_size: many
v_call: TRBV6-2/TRBV6-3
d_call: -
cdr3_aa: ASSYSHPSSYNSPLH

j_call: TRBJ2-5
clone_size: many
v_call: TRBV7-9
d_call: -
cdr3_aa: ASSSAGLGETQY

j_call: TRBJ1-1
clone_size: -
v_call: TRBV19
d_call: -
cdr3_aa: AIRGGSSKAF

j_call: TRBJ2-7
clone_size: many
v_call: TRBV18
d_call: -
cdr3_aa: ASSLGLYEQY

j_call: TRBJ1-1
clone_size: many
v_call: TRBV5-4
d_call: -
cdr3_aa: ASSLGPEAF

j_call: TRBJ2-1
clone_size: -
v_call: TRBV6-6
d_call: TRBD2
cdr3_aa: ASSAGGSYNEQL

j_call: TRBJ1-5
clone_size: -
v_call: TRBV14
d_call: TRBD1
cdr3_aa: ASSRGRDRGNQPQH

j_call: TRBJ2-7
clone_size: many
v_call: TRBV6-1
d_call: TRBD1
cdr3_aa: ASSVRTGSNEQY

j_call: TRBJ1-2
clone_size: few
v_call: TRBV10-2
d_call: TRBD1
cdr3_aa: ASLEGTGGNYGYT

j_call: TRBJ2-7
clone_size: many
v_call: TRBV20-1
d_call: -
cdr3_aa: SARAAAYEQY

j_call: TRBJ2-5
clone_size: once
v_call: TRBV6-6
d_call: -
cdr3_aa: ASSYSRARGETQY

j_call: TRBJ2-1
clone_size: many
v_call: TRBV2
d_call: TRBD2
cdr3_aa: ASSRLAGGVLEF

j_call: TRBJ2-7
clone_size: many
v_call: TRBV2
d_call: TRBD1
cdr3_aa: ASKGQGVPLEQY

j_call: TRBJ2-7
clone_size: few
v_call: TRBV3-1
d_call: -
cdr3_aa: ASSRGTLEQY

j_call: TRBJ2-1
clone_size: many
v_call: TRBV20-1
d_call: -
cdr3_aa: SANKGSYNEQF

j_call: TRBJ2-7
clone_size: many
v_call: TRBV6-4
d_call: -
cdr3_aa: ASSEAGSVTYEQY

j_call: TRBJ2-7
clone_size: -
v_call: TRBV5-1
d_call: TRBD2
cdr3_aa: ASSLETSGRSHEQY

j_call: TRBJ2-7
clone_size: many
v_call: TRBV19
d_call: TRBD1
cdr3_aa: ASQGDSYEQY

j_call: TRBJ1-1
clone_size: few
v_call: TRBV12-3/TRBV12-4
d_call: TRBD1
cdr3_aa: ASSLGGTGVTEAF

j_call: TRBJ1-5
clone_size: many
v_call: TRBV12-3/TRBV12-4
d_call: -
cdr3_aa: ASSLATVMNQPQH

j_call: TRBJ2-7
clone_size: -
v_call: TRBV29-1
d_call: -
cdr3_aa: SFRGGAKEQY

j_call: TRBJ1-5
clone_size: many
v_call: TRBV19
d_call: -
cdr3_aa: ASRGTQFQPQH

j_call: TRBJ2-3
clone_size: many
v_call: TRBV6-1
d_call: -
cdr3_aa: ASTNTPTGRTDTQY

j_call: TRBJ2-1
clone_size: many
v_call: TRBV2
d_call: TRBD1
cdr3_aa: ASSVTGVNEQF

j_call: TRBJ2-1
clone_size: few
v_call: TRBV18
d_call: -
cdr3_aa: ASSTITPSTAASSYNEQF

j_call: TRBJ1-1
clone_size: many
v_call: TRBV29-1
d_call: -
cdr3_aa: SVTAMNTEAF

j_call: TRBJ2-7
clone_size: many
v_call: TRBV6-1
d_call: -
cdr3_aa: ASSHDIGELSYEQY

j_call: TRBJ2-7
clone_size: many
v_call: TRBV6-1
d_call: TRBD2
cdr3_aa: ASSRGGPYEQY

j_call: TRBJ1-5
clone_size: many
v_call: TRBV20-1
d_call: TRBD1
cdr3_aa: SASYRGGFNQPQH